This TCR beta chain was found in a study of response to subunit inactivated influenza vaccine. Via MiXCR, TCRdb re-called the RT-PCR reads, giving one row per CDR3 protein. The data contain hundreds of thousands of distinct CDR3 sequences, 14% of them seen just once; the ten biggest clones take up 6.5% to 8%. CDR1 LGHDT and CDR2 YNNKEL come from the germline V gene (reference sequence). Trimming cost V 4 bases and J 3 bases, with 15 bases left between them. The CDR3 consists of 15 residues. Study-wide results and caveats: Researchers suggested that each seasonal influenza vaccination recruits few new T cells.

About this clonotype: What it recognizes is unknown.

The sequence was obtained from a man over 45 who received an inactivated influenza vaccine. This sequence joins TRBV3-1 and TRBJ1-2; D call uncertain. The sequenced sample was PBMCs from blood, obtained 14 days before vaccination. The CDR3 loop reads CASSPNSGGDYGYTF. The CDR3 DNA is TGTGCCAGCAGCCCAAACAGCGGCGGGGACTATGGCTACACCTTC.